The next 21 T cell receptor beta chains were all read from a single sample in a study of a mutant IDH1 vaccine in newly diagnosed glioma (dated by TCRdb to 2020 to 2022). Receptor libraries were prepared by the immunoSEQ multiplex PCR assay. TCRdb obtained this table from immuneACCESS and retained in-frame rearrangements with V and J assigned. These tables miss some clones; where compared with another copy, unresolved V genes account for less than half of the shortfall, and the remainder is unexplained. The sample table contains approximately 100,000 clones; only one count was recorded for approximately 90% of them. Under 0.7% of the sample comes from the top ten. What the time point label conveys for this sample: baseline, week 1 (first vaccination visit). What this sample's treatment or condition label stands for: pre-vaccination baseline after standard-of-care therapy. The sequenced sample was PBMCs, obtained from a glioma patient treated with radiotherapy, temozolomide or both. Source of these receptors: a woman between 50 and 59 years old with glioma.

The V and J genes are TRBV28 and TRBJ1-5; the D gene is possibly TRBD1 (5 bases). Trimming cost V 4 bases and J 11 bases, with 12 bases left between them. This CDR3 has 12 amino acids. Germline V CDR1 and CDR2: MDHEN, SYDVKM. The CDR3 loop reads CASSSYRTAQHF. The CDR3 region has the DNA TGTGCCAGCAGTTCCTACAGGACGGCCCAGCATTTT.

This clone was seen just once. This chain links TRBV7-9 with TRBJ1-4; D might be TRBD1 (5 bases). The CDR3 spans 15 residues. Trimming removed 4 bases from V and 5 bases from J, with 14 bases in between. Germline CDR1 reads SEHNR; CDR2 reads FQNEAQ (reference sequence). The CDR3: CASSSEGLSNEKLFF. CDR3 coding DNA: TGTGCCAGCAGCTCGGAGGGGCTAAGCAATGAAAAACTGTTTTTT.

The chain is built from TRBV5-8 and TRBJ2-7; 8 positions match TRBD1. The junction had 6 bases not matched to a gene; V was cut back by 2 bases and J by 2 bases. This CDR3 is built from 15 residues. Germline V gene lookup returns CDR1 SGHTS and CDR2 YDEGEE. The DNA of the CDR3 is TGTGCCAGCAGCTTCGAACAGGGGGGTCCCTACGAGCAGTACTTC. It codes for CASSFEQGGPYEQYF.

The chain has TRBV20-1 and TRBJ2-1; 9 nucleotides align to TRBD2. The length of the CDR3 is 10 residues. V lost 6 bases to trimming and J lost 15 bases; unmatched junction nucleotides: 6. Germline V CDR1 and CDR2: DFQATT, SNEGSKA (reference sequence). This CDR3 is CSAAGTSLFF. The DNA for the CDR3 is TGCAGTGCGGCCGGGACTAGCCTGTTCTTC.

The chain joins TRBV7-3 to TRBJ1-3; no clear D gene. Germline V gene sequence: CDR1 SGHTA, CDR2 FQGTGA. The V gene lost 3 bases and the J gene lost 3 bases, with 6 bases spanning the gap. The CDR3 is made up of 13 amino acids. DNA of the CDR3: TGTGCCAGCAGCTTTGGTGGTGGAAACACCATATATTTT. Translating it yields CASSFGGGNTIYF.

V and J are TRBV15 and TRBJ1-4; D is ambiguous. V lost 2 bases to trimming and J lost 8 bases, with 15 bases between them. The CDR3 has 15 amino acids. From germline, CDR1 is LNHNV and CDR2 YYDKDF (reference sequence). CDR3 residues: CATSRTPGREEKLFF. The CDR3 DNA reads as TGTGCCACCAGCAGAACCCCTGGTAGGGAAGAAAAACTGTTTTTT.

CDR3 sequence (DNA): TGCGCCAGCAGCTCCCGACAGAGCACCGGGGAGCTGTTTTTT. Its protein is CASSSRQSTGELFF. The chain joins TRBV5-1 to TRBJ2-2; tentative D call: TRBD1 (5 bases). CDR3 size: 14 residues. Per the germline V gene, CDR1 is SGHRS and CDR2 is YFSETQ. V was pared by 3 bases and J by 4 bases, with 10 bases between.

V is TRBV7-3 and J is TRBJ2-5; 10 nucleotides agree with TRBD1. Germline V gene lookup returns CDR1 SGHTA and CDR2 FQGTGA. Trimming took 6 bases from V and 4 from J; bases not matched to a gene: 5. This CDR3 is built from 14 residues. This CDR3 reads CASSSRDRGETQYF. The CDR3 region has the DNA TGTGCCAGCAGTTCCCGGGACAGGGGAGAGACCCAGTACTTC.

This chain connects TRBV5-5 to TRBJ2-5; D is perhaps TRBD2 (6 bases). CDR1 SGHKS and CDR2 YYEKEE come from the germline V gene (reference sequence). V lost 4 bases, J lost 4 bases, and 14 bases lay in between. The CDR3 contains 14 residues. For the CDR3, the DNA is TGTGCCAGCAGCGCGGGACTTCCACGAGAGACCCAGTACTTC. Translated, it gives CASSAGLPRETQYF.

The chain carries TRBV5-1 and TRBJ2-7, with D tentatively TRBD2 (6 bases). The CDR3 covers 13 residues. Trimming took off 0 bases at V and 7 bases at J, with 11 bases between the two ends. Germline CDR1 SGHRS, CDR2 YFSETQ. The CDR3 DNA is TGCGCCAGCAGCTTGGCCGGGGGACGGGAGCAGTACTTC. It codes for CASSLAGGREQYF.

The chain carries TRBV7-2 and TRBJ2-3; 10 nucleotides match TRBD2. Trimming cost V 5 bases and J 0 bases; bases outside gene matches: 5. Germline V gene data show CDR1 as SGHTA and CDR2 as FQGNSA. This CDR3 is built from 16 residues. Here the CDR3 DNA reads TGTGCCAGCAGCCCCGGGACTAGCGCGAGCACAGATACGCAGTATTTT. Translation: CASSPGTSASTDTQYF.

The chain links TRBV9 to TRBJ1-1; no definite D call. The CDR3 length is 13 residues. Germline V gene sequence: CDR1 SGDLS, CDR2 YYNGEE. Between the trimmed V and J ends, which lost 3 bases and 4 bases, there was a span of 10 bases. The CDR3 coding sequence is TGTGCCAGCAGCGCCGAAGGGAGCACTGAAGCTTTCTTT. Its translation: CASSAEGSTEAFF.

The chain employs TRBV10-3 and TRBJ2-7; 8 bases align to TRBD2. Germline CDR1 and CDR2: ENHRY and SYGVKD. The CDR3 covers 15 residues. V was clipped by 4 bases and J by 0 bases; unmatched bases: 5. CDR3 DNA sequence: TGTGCCATCAGTGCTATTAGCGGGGTCTCCTACGAGCAGTACTTC. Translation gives CAISAISGVSYEQYF.

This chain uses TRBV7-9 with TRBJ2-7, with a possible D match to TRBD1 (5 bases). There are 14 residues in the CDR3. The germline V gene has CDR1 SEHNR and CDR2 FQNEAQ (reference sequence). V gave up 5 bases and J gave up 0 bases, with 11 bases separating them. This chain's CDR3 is CASSPPDNSYEQYF. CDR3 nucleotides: TGTGCCAGCAGCCCCCCGGACAACTCCTACGAGCAGTACTTC.

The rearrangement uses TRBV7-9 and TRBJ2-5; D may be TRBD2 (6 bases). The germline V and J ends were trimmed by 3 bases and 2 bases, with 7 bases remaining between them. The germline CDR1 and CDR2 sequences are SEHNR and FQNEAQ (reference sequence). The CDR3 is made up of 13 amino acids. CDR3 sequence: CASSFREQETQYF. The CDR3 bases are TGTGCCAGCAGCTTCCGGGAGCAAGAGACCCAGTACTTC.

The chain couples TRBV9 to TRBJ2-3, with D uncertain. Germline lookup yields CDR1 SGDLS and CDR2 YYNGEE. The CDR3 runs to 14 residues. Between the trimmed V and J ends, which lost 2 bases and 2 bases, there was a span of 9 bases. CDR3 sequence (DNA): TGTGCCAGCAGCGTCCGGCCCGACACAGATACGCAGTATTTT. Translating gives CASSVRPDTDTQYF.

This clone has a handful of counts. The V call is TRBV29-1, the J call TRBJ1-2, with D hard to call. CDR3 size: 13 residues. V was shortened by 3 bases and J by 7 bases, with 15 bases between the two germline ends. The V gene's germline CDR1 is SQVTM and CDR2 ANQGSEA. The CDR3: CSVEEPRSSGYTF. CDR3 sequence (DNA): TGCAGCGTTGAGGAGCCACGTAGCAGTGGCTACACCTTC.

The CDR3 coding sequence is TGTGCCAGCAGCGATCGGGCAGCGAACACTGAAGCTTTCTTT. This codes for CASSDRAANTEAFF. The J gene is TRBJ1-1, the V gene TRBV2; D gene uncertain. Looked up from germline, CDR1 is SNHLY and CDR2 is FYNNEI. The CDR3 totals 14 residues. The V end was cut by 6 bases, the J end by 1 base, with 12 bases between.

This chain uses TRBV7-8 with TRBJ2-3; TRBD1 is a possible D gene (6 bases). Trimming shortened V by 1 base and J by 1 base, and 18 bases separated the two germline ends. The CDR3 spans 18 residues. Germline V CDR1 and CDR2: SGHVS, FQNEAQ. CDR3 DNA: TGTGCCAGCAGCTTAGGCAGGGGCCAACCCGGAGGCACAGATACGCAGTATTTT. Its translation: CASSLGRGQPGGTDTQYF.

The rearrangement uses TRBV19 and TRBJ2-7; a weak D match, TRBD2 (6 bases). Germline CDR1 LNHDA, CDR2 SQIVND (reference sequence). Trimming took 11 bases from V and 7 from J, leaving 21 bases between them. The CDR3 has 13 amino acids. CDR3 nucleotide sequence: TGTGCCGCGGCTAGCGACTTCCGAGGGGAGCAGTACTTC. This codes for CAAASDFRGEQYF.

The CDR3 nucleotides are TGTGCCAGCAGTCCCGGACGGGATGAGCAGTTCTTC. Translated: CASSPGRDEQFF. This chain connects TRBV6-6 to TRBJ2-1; D is ambiguous. Germline-derived CDR1 and CDR2 are MNHNY and SVGAGI (reference sequence). V was cut by 5 bases and J by 8 bases, with 10 bases left in between. CDR3 length: 12 amino acids.